What follows are 25 T cell receptor beta chains derived from one specimen sequenced in a study of long-term antiretroviral therapy in people with HIV. A v3.0 immunoSEQ assay was performed at survey level. Some clones are missing from TCRdb's copy, which holds only in-frame ones; the method was immunoSEQ multiplex PCR. The table includes approximately 10,000 clones, around three quarters detected once. This specimen was unsorted PBMCs, taken at the start of antiretroviral therapy, before treatment. These receptors were obtained from a man under 40 with HIV.

The chain recombines TRBV7-3 with TRBJ2-5; D unresolved. Germline V gene sequence: CDR1 SGHTA, CDR2 FQGTGA. The ends were cut back, 5 bases at V and 1 base at J, with 17 bases in the middle. The CDR3 spans 16 residues. The CDR3 is CASSPTGVSPQETQYF. The CDR3 region has the DNA TGTGCCAGCAGCCCCACTGGGGTTAGCCCCCAAGAGACCCAGTACTTC.

The CDR3 DNA reads TGTGCCAGTAGCGCTCAGGGGTACAGCAATCAGCCCCAGCATTTT. Protein product: CASSAQGYSNQPQHF. The J gene is TRBJ1-5, the V gene TRBV19; possible D gene TRBD1, 6 bases. Looked up from germline, CDR1 is LNHDA and CDR2 is SQIVND (reference sequence). This CDR3 comprises 15 residues. Trimming removed 6 bases from V and 1 base from J, with 13 bases in between.

The chain has TRBV6-6 and TRBJ2-5, with D unresolved. The CDR3 consists of 12 residues. With 4 bases removed from V and 5 bases from J, the gap between germline ends came to 8 bases. Germline V gene lookup returns CDR1 MNHNY and CDR2 SVGAGI (reference sequence). DNA of the CDR3: TGTGCCAGCAGTTCTAATGTGGAGACCCAGTACTTC. Its translation: CASSSNVETQYF.

The chain combines TRBV28 with TRBJ2-1; 12 bases are shared with TRBD2. CDR1 is MDHEN and CDR2 is SYDVKM in the germline V gene. CDR3 size: 15 residues. With 5 bases clipped from V and 8 bases from J, the junction kept 7 bases outside the gene matches. The chain's CDR3 is CASSIRTSGIHEQFF. The CDR3 region has the DNA TGTGCCAGCAGTATCCGGACTAGCGGGATACATGAGCAGTTCTTC.

The chain links TRBV11-2 to TRBJ1-2, with D unresolved. The CDR3 totals 16 residues. The germline V gene encodes CDR1 SGHAT and CDR2 FQNNGV. Trimming cost V 6 bases and J 5 bases, with 22 bases left between them. The CDR3: CASRLAGGREVYGYTF. In nucleotides, the CDR3 is TGTGCCAGCAGGCTAGCCGGAGGGCGTGAGGTTTATGGCTACACCTTC.

This chain links TRBV18 with TRBJ2-2; TRBD1 might be the D (5 bases). The germline V gene has CDR1 KGHSH and CDR2 LQKENI. The CDR3 sequence is 15 residues long. Trimming removed 2 bases from V and 4 bases from J, with 11 bases in between. The CDR3 DNA sequence: TGTGCCAGCTCACCATTGGACGACAGCACCGGGGAGCTGTTTTTT. Its protein product is CASSPLDDSTGELFF.

This sequence joins TRBV30 and TRBJ1-1, with 7 positions matching TRBD1. Germline V gene sequence: CDR1 GTSNPN, CDR2 SVGIG (reference sequence). J was trimmed by 3 bases and V by 2 bases; bases with no gene match: 6. The CDR3 extends over 14 amino acids. The CDR3, as DNA: TGTGCCTGGAGTAAGAGAAGGGGGCACACTGAAGCTTTCTTT. Translation: CAWSKRRGHTEAFF.

The V call is TRBV7-2, the J call TRBJ2-3; D call uncertain. The CDR3 runs to 17 residues. Germline CDR1 is SGHTA and CDR2 is FQGNSA. V dropped 0 bases and J dropped 0 bases, with 13 bases sitting between them. The CDR3 loop reads CASSLARWISSTDTQYF. DNA for the CDR3: TGTGCCAGCAGCTTAGCGCGGTGGATTTCCAGCACAGATACGCAGTATTTT.

The chain recombines TRBV7-2 with TRBJ2-2, with 11 bases matching TRBD2. CDR1 is SGHTA and CDR2 is FQGNSA in the germline V gene. V trimming: 0 bases; J trimming: 5 bases; junction bases outside the gene matches: 5. This CDR3 comprises 17 residues. The CDR3 coding sequence is TGTGCCAGCAGCTTAGCCTCTAGCGGGAGGTATACCGGGGAGCTGTTTTTT. Translated: CASSLASSGRYTGELFF.

The chain is built from TRBV13 and TRBJ2-7, with a possible D match to TRBD2 (5 bases). The CDR3 runs 14 residues. Deletions cut 5 bases from V and 4 bases from J, with 15 bases between. CDR1 is PRHDT and CDR2 is FYEKMQ in the germline V gene (reference sequence). The CDR3 sequence: CASSPPSSRYEQYF. CDR3 nucleotide sequence: TGTGCCAGCAGCCCCCCGTCTAGCAGGTACGAGCAGTACTTC.

This chain links TRBV7-9 with TRBJ2-7; D uncertain. This CDR3 comprises 14 residues. Per germline, CDR1 SEHNR and CDR2 FQNEAQ (reference sequence). V lost 8 bases and J 0 bases, leaving 14 bases between the germline ends. CDR3 sequence (DNA): TGTGCCAGCTGCTGGACCGTCAGCTCCTACGAGCAGTACTTC. It yields the protein CASCWTVSSYEQYF.

V is TRBV6-6 and J is TRBJ2-7; D is perhaps TRBD2 (5 bases). CDR1 and CDR2 (germline): MNHNY, SVGAGI (reference sequence). There are 16 residues in the CDR3. V lost 7 bases and J lost 4, with 23 bases in between. The CDR3 DNA follows: TGTGCCAGCACCTACGGGCTAGCTACGGGGTCTTACGAGCAGTACTTC. This encodes CASTYGLATGSYEQYF.

The genes are TRBV20-1 and TRBJ1-4; no definite D call. The CDR3 is 11 amino acids. V lost 3 bases to trimming and J lost 8 bases, with 7 bases between them. Germline loops: CDR1 DFQATT, CDR2 SNEGSKA (reference sequence). The DNA of the CDR3 is TGCAGTGCTAGTATCGGCGAAAAACTGTTTTTT. It codes for CSASIGEKLFF.

The chain recombines TRBV19 with TRBJ1-2; D not certain. Germline CDR1 and CDR2: LNHDA and SQIVND (reference sequence). The CDR3 has 13 amino acids. The germline V and J ends were trimmed by 6 bases and 4 bases, with 12 bases remaining between them. The CDR3 protein is CASSPVATYGYTF. CDR3 DNA: TGTGCCAGTAGCCCTGTGGCTACCTATGGCTACACCTTC.

V is TRBV9 and J is TRBJ2-7, with 8 bases aligning to TRBD1. In germline, CDR1 is SGDLS, CDR2 YYNGEE. Losses at the gene ends were 0 bases for V and 0 bases for J; bases not matched to a gene: 2. The CDR3 is made up of 15 amino acids. CDR3 coding DNA: TGTGCCAGCAGCGTAGCTGACAGGGGCTCCTACGAGCAGTACTTC. Translating it yields CASSVADRGSYEQYF.

The chain employs TRBV6-5 and TRBJ1-1; D perhaps matches TRBD1 (5 bases). CDR3 length: 16 amino acids. Per germline, CDR1 MNHEY and CDR2 SVGAGI. Trimming removed 0 bases at V and 0 bases at J, with 11 bases between. The CDR3 DNA reads as TGTGCCAGCAGTTACTCGTGGCGACAGATGAACACTGAAGCTTTCTTT. This translates into CASSYSWRQMNTEAFF.

The chain joins TRBV9 to TRBJ2-2; tentatively, D is TRBD1 or TRBD2 (5 bases each). The CDR3 contains 15 residues. The V and J ends lost 0 bases and 4 bases respectively, with 10 bases between them. The germline gives CDR1 SGDLS, CDR2 YYNGEE. CDR3 amino acids: CASSVGGVGTGELFF. The DNA for the CDR3 is TGTGCCAGCAGCGTAGGAGGGGTGGGCACCGGGGAGCTGTTTTTT.

The rearrangement uses TRBV28 and TRBJ2-3; 7 nucleotides align to TRBD1. V dropped 4 bases and J dropped 3; count of bases not matched to a gene: 13. This CDR3 contains 17 residues. Germline CDR1 is MDHEN and CDR2 is SYDVKM. CDR3 sequence reads: CASSSADRMRGTDTQYF. CDR3 coding DNA: TGTGCCAGCAGTTCAGCGGACAGGATGAGAGGGACAGATACGCAGTATTTT.

Remarks on this clone: At one end, the junction sequence differs from germline, possibly due to a read error. J is TRBJ2-1 and V is TRBV6-6, with unresolved D. The CDR3 is 14 residues long. Germline V gene lookup returns CDR1 MNHNY and CDR2 SVGAGI (reference sequence). In nucleotides, the CDR3 is TGTGCCAGCAGTCCCAGAAGTAGCTACGATGAGCAGTTCTTC. Translated: CASSPRSSYDEQFF.

The V call is TRBV7-9, the J call TRBJ2-3, with D perhaps TRBD1 (5 bases). In germline, CDR1 is SEHNR, CDR2 FQNEAQ (reference sequence). The length of the CDR3 is 16 residues. The V gene lost 5 bases and the J gene lost 1 base, with 16 bases spanning the gap. As DNA, the CDR3 is TGTGCCAGCAGCGCAATACTCAGGGTGGGCACAGATACGCAGTATTTT. Protein sequence: CASSAILRVGTDTQYF.

The chain couples TRBV6-5 to TRBJ1-2, with D tentatively TRBD1 (5 bases). The germline V gene has CDR1 MNHEY and CDR2 SVGAGI. The CDR3 has 12 residues. V lost 5 bases and J lost 6, with 10 bases in between. CDR3 sequence: CASSGRVDGYTF. In DNA, the CDR3 is TGTGCCAGCAGTGGCAGGGTGGATGGCTACACCTTC.

This clone was seen a handful of times. The chain recombines TRBV5-1 with TRBJ1-6; the match to TRBD1 covers 12 bases. Losses at the gene ends were 0 bases for V and 9 bases for J; bases not matched to a gene: 7. The germline CDR1 and CDR2 sequences are SGHRS and YFSETQ. CDR3 length equals 17 residues. In nucleotides, the CDR3 is TGCGCCAGCAGCTTGGCCGGGACAGGGGGCGAGGGTTCACCCCTCCACTTT. Translated: CASSLAGTGGEGSPLHF.

The rearrangement links TRBV11-2 to TRBJ2-3; D call uncertain. CDR1 is SGHAT and CDR2 is FQNNGV in the germline V gene. V dropped 6 bases and J dropped 1 base, with 20 bases sitting between them. The CDR3 is made up of 17 amino acids. CDR3 DNA sequence: TGTGCCAGCAGGGTAGCCGATGAGGCAAGAGGCACAGATACGCAGTATTTT. It specifies CASRVADEARGTDTQYF.

The V and J genes are TRBV13 and TRBJ1-1; D is possibly TRBD1 (5 bases). Deletions cut 5 bases from V and 10 bases from J, with 17 bases between. Germline CDR1 and CDR2: PRHDT and FYEKMQ (reference sequence). CDR3 length equals 13 residues. CDR3 nucleotide sequence: TGTGCCAGCAGCCCACGAGGAGGGGAAGGAGCTTTCTTT. Residues: CASSPRGGEGAFF. Supplemented by reference TRBV13 and TRBJ1-1, the full variable domain reads AAGVIQSPRHLIKEKRETATLKCYPIPRHDTVYWYQQGPGQDPQFLISFYEKMQSDKGSIPDRFSAQQFSDYHSELNMSSLELGDSALYFCASSPRGGEGAFFGQGTRLTVV.

This clone has just one count. The genes are TRBV4-2 and TRBJ1-5; a weak D match, TRBD1 (6 bases). Trimming removed 2 bases at V and 6 bases at J, with 14 bases between. Germline loops: CDR1 LGHNA, CDR2 YNFKEQ. The CDR3 loop spans 15 amino acids. CDR3 sequence (DNA): TGTGCCAGCAGCCAATATGTGGGACAATCTCAGCCCCAGCATTTT. Its translation: CASSQYVGQSQPQHF.